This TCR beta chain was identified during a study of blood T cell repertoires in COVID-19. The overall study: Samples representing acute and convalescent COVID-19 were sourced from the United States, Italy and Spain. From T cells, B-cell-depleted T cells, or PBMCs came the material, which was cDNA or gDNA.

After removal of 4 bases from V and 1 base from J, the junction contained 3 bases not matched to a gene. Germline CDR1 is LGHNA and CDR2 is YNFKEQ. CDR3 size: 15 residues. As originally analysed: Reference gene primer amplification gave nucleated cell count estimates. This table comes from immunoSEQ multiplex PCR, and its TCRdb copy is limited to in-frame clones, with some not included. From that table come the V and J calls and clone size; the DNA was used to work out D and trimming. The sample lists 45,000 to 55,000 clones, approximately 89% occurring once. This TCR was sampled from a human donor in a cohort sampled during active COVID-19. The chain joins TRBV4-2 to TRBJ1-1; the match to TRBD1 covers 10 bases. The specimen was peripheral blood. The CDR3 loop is CASSLRDRGNTEAFF. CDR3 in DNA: TGTGCCAGCAGCCTCCGGGACAGGGGGAACACTGAAGCTTTCTTT.